The next 29 T cell receptor beta chains were all read from a single sample in a study of blood T cell repertoires in COVID-19 (TCRdb year 2020). The library was generated by the immunoSEQ multiplex PCR assay. TCRdb took this table from immuneACCESS and kept in-frame rearrangements with V and J called. Such tables lack part of the clones; where checked against another copy, unresolved V genes explain under half of the gap, and the rest is unexplained. This sample comprises about 210,000 clones, roughly 82% of them detected only once. Of the sample, around 8% is held by the ten largest clones. Sequences were obtained from peripheral blood. The receptors derive from a woman in her sixties or seventies with COVID-19, enrolled during active disease.

The J gene is TRBJ1-4, the V gene TRBV5-5, with 11 nucleotides matching TRBD1. V shed 5 bases and J 6 bases; nucleotides not matched to a gene: 9. The CDR3 runs 16 residues. The germline V gene has CDR1 SGHKS and CDR2 YYEKEE (reference sequence). The CDR3 DNA reads as TGTGCCAGCAGTCAACCACCGGGACAGGGGGATGAAAAACTGTTTTTT. It is translated as CASSQPPGQGDEKLFF. Filled out from reference TRBV5-5 and TRBJ1-4, the complete variable domain reads DAGVTQSPTHLIKTRGQQVTLRCSPISGHKSVSWYQQVLGQGPQFIFQYYEKEERGRGNFPDRFSARQFPNYSSELNVNALLLGDSALYLCASSQPPGQGDEKLFFGSGTQLSVL.

Remarks on this clone: Other DNA sequences in the sample encode the same CDR3. The chain is built from TRBV9 and TRBJ1-6; D gene ambiguous. Germline CDR1 is SGDLS and CDR2 is YYNGEE. This CDR3 has 15 amino acids. Between the trimmed V and J ends, which lost 2 bases and 0 bases, there was a span of 6 bases. The CDR3 loop is CASSVGSSYNSPLHF. For the CDR3, the DNA is TGTGCCAGCAGCGTCGGGAGCTCCTATAATTCACCCCTCCACTTT.

V is TRBV5-1 and J is TRBJ1-1, with a possible D match to TRBD1 (5 bases). Per germline, CDR1 SGHRS and CDR2 YFSETQ. V was pared by 0 bases and J by 4 bases, with 13 bases between. This CDR3 has 15 amino acids. The CDR3, as DNA: TGCGCCAGCAGCTTGGGTCGGGGGATAGGCACTGAAGCTTTCTTT. It specifies CASSLGRGIGTEAFF.

This clone is medium-sized (0.01 to 0.1%). The genes are TRBV5-1 and TRBJ1-1; D unclear. Trimming stripped 0 bases from V and 5 bases from J, with 14 bases between. The germline gives CDR1 SGHRS, CDR2 YFSETQ. The CDR3 is 15 residues long. The CDR3 nucleotides read TGCGCCAGCAGCTTGGGGGCAAACAGTTTAACTGAAGCTTTCTTT. Translating gives CASSLGANSLTEAFF.

The genes are TRBV9 and TRBJ2-2; D gene ambiguous. V dropped 0 bases and J dropped 1 base, with 4 bases sitting between them. The CDR3 is made up of 14 amino acids. Looked up from germline, CDR1 is SGDLS and CDR2 is YYNGEE. CDR3 nucleotides: TGTGCCAGCAGCGTAGTTAGGAACACCGGGGAGCTGTTTTTT. It specifies CASSVVRNTGELFF.

This clone has a count of ten or more. The genes are TRBV7-9 and TRBJ2-1, with TRBD2 identical over 7 bases. This CDR3 region has 16 residues. Per germline, CDR1 SEHNR and CDR2 FQNEAQ (reference sequence). J lost 4 bases, V lost 5 bases, and 11 bases had no gene match. DNA for the CDR3: TGTGCCAGCAGCCCCAGAGGCGGGAGTAAGTACAATGAGCAGTTCTTC. The encoded protein is CASSPRGGSKYNEQFF.

This chain connects TRBV29-1 to TRBJ2-7, with a possible D match to TRBD1 (6 bases). The CDR3 has 20 amino acids. The V gene lost 3 bases and the J gene lost 3 bases, with 33 bases spanning the gap. Per the germline V gene, CDR1 is SQVTM and CDR2 is ANQGSEA. CDR3: CSVEFGITYAEQGINYEQYV. DNA for the CDR3: TGCAGCGTTGAGTTCGGTATCACATACGCTGAACAGGGTATCAACTACGAGCAGTACGTC.

The sample holds one count of this clone. The chain recombines TRBV11-3 with TRBJ1-1, with D possibly matching TRBD1 (6 bases). The CDR3 is 14 residues long. The germline V and J ends were trimmed by 6 bases and 1 base, with 12 bases remaining between them. Germline CDR1 SGHNT, CDR2 YENEEA. In nucleotides, the CDR3 is TGTGCCAGCAGTTCAGGGGCGGCGAACACTGAAGCTTTCTTT. Its translation: CASSSGAANTEAFF.

The CDR3 nucleotides read TGTGCCAGCAGCTTGTCTGCGGGGGGAAACACCGGGGAGCTGTTTTTT. Encoded protein: CASSLSAGGNTGELFF. The chain joins TRBV5-4 to TRBJ2-2, with 8 bases matching TRBD2. The CDR3 extends over 16 amino acids. Germline V gives CDR1 SGHNT, CDR2 YYREEE (reference sequence). Trimming at V came to 1 base and at J to 2 bases, leaving 4 bases not matched to a gene. Complete variable domain (other parts from reference TRBV5-4 and TRBJ2-2): ETGVTQSPTHLIKTRGQQVTLRCSSQSGHNTVSWYQQALGQGPQFIFQYYREEENGRGNFPPRFSGLQFPNYSSELNVNALELDDSALYLCASSLSAGGNTGELFFGEGSRLTVL.

The chain is built from TRBV11-2 and TRBJ2-1; tentative D call: TRBD2 (6 bases). With 1 base removed from V and 6 bases from J, the gap between germline ends came to 10 bases. The CDR3 length is 14 residues. Germline assignment: CDR1 SGHAT and CDR2 FQNNGV. CDR3 nucleotides: TGTGCCAGCAGCTTAGTATCCGGGGGCAATGAGCAGTTCTTC. Protein sequence: CASSLVSGGNEQFF.

This clone was detected once. This chain joins TRBV18 and TRBJ1-1, with 8 bases aligning to TRBD1. Looked up from germline, CDR1 is KGHSH and CDR2 is LQKENI. The junction had 8 bases not matched to a gene; V was cut back by 3 bases and J by 2 bases. CDR3 length: 16 residues. The CDR3 region is CASSPPHGQGNTEAFF. The CDR3 region has the DNA TGTGCCAGCTCACCCCCGCACGGACAGGGAAACACTGAAGCTTTCTTT.

This clone was seen once. This chain links TRBV11-2 with TRBJ2-5; D not resolved. V lost 1 base and J lost 5, with 5 bases in between. Germline CDR1 is SGHAT and CDR2 is FQNNGV. This CDR3 region has 12 residues. In DNA, the CDR3 is TGTGCCAGCAGCTTAGCGCGGGAGACCCAGTACTTC. It is translated as CASSLARETQYF.

The chain couples TRBV9 to TRBJ2-3; the match to TRBD2 covers 11 bases. V shed 4 bases, J shed 5 bases, and the junction held 6 bases outside the gene matches. CDR1 and CDR2 from the germline V gene are SGDLS and YYNGEE. CDR3 length equals 15 residues. The CDR3 DNA follows: TGTGCCAGCAGCCCCGGGACTAGCGGCGGAGATACGCAGTATTTT. It is translated as CASSPGTSGGDTQYF. The full variable domain, in which reference TRBV9 and TRBJ2-3 provide the parts outside the CDR3, is DSGVTQTPKHLITATGQRVTLRCSPRSGDLSVYWYQQSLDQGLQFLIQYYNGEERAKGNILERFSAQQFPDLHSELNLSSLELGDSALYFCASSPGTSGGDTQYFGPGTRLTVL.

This clone appeared a few times. The same CDR3 is also encoded by other DNA sequences in this sample. V and J are TRBV18 and TRBJ2-5, with 8 positions matching TRBD1. J lost 5 bases, V lost 6 bases, and 5 bases had no gene match. There are 13 residues in the CDR3. Germline V gene sequence: CDR1 KGHSH, CDR2 LQKENI. The CDR3: CASSPRGQETQYF. The CDR3 DNA is TGTGCCAGCTCGCCCAGGGGGCAGGAGACCCAGTACTTC.

This clone was seen a handful of times. The V gene is TRBV28, the J gene TRBJ1-1; 8 bases fit TRBD1. V was clipped by 6 bases and J by 3 bases; unmatched bases: 18. Germline V gene sequence: CDR1 MDHEN, CDR2 SYDVKM. This CDR3 contains 18 residues. The CDR3 DNA is TGTGCCAGCAGCCCCTGGACAGGGACGGGGATTGGGGACACTGAAGCTTTCTTT. It encodes CASSPWTGTGIGDTEAFF.

The genes are TRBV5-5 and TRBJ2-1; weak D call: TRBD2 (5 bases). V was cut by 2 bases and J by 4 bases, with 28 bases left in between. From germline, CDR1 is SGHKS and CDR2 YYEKEE (reference sequence). This CDR3 has 20 residues. CDR3 nucleotide sequence: TGTGCCAGCAGCTTTTCCCGAGACCCAGCGGAGCCCCCCCGGTACAATGAGCAGTTCTTC. Translated, it gives CASSFSRDPAEPPRYNEQFF.

This clone appeared a single time. The chain uses TRBV21-1 and TRBJ2-7; the D call TRBD1 from the table was never checked on the DNA. TRBV21-1 corresponds to a pseudogene. The CDR3 loop spans 15 amino acids. CDR3 residues: CASSKRDRGPYEQYF. In DNA form, the CDR3 reads TGTGCCAGCAGCAAACGGGACAGGGGGCCATACGAGCAGTACTTC.

The gene calls are TRBV15 and TRBJ2-2, with a possible D match to TRBD1 (5 bases). Germline V gives CDR1 LNHNV, CDR2 YYDKDF (reference sequence). There are 14 residues in the CDR3. V lost 6 bases and J 0 bases, leaving 8 bases between the germline ends. The CDR3 DNA follows: TGTGCCACCAGGGGGCCAGCGAACACCGGGGAGCTGTTTTTT. It codes for CATRGPANTGELFF.

This chain links TRBV5-1 with TRBJ2-2; 7 positions agree with TRBD1. CDR1 and CDR2 from the germline V gene are SGHRS and YFSETQ. Germline trimming cut 5 bases from V and 0 bases from J; bases unmatched to any gene: 4. This CDR3 region has 15 residues. CDR3 bases: TGCGCCAGCAGGGCTGGGACAGCGAACACCGGGGAGCTGTTTTTT. As protein: CASRAGTANTGELFF.

This clone was detected once. The chain links TRBV7-3 to TRBJ1-2; no firm D call. Germline loops: CDR1 SGHTA, CDR2 FQGTGA. V lost 2 bases, J lost 2 bases, and 6 bases lay in between. This CDR3 comprises 13 residues. CDR3 bases: TGTGCCAGCAGCTTAGACGGGAACTATGGCTACACCTTC. Its protein is CASSLDGNYGYTF.

The rearrangement uses TRBV28 and TRBJ2-7, with D perhaps TRBD2 (6 bases). CDR1 is MDHEN, CDR2 SYDVKM, per germline. Trimming took 2 bases from V and 3 from J, leaving 11 bases between them. This CDR3 is 14 amino acids long. The CDR3 sequence: CASSLVSGSYEQYF. The CDR3 coding sequence is TGTGCCAGCAGTTTAGTTAGCGGAAGCTACGAGCAGTACTTC.

The chain combines TRBV6-6 with TRBJ2-2; tentatively, D is TRBD2 (5 bases). Germline lookup yields CDR1 MNHNY and CDR2 SVGAGI (reference sequence). Trimming pared 4 bases from V and 5 bases from J, leaving 14 bases between. The length of the CDR3 is 15 residues. The CDR3: CASSSPSEATGELFF. CDR3 nucleotide sequence: TGTGCCAGCAGTTCCCCATCGGAGGCAACCGGGGAGCTGTTTTTT.

This chain connects TRBV20-1 to TRBJ1-3; D unclear. Trimming left V 3 bases short and J 4 bases short, with 13 bases between. This CDR3 is 14 amino acids long. Germline V gene lookup returns CDR1 DFQATT and CDR2 SNEGSKA (reference sequence). DNA for the CDR3: TGCAGTGCTAGTTTGGTGGGCCCCGGAAACACCATATATTTT. This encodes CSASLVGPGNTIYF.

The chain combines TRBV7-8 with TRBJ1-5, with 8 positions matching TRBD1. Germline V gene sequence: CDR1 SGHVS, CDR2 FQNEAQ. With 2 bases clipped from V and 7 bases from J, the junction kept 7 bases outside the gene matches. CDR3 length: 15 residues. The CDR3: CASSLMQGAGQPQHF. DNA of the CDR3: TGTGCCAGCAGCTTAATGCAGGGGGCGGGACAGCCCCAGCATTTT.

The V gene is TRBV10-3, the J gene TRBJ1-1, with D tentatively TRBD1 (6 bases). Trimming removed 5 bases at V and 2 bases at J, with 9 bases between. Germline V lookup: CDR1 ENHRY, CDR2 SYGVKD. The CDR3 runs to 13 residues. The CDR3 DNA reads TGTGCCATCAGTTCGGACAGAAACACTGAAGCTTTCTTT. The encoded protein is CAISSDRNTEAFF.

The J gene is TRBJ2-3, the V gene TRBV25-1; possibly TRBD1 for D (5 bases). Germline V gene lookup returns CDR1 MGHDK and CDR2 SYGVNS. The CDR3 covers 12 residues. Trimming took off 6 bases at V and 1 base at J, with 5 bases between the two ends. The DNA of the CDR3 is TGTGCCAGCAGCAGGGGCACAGATACGCAGTATTTT. This gives the protein CASSRGTDTQYF.

This chain uses TRBV5-6 with TRBJ1-3; the D is unclear. The CDR3 is 14 residues long. The ends were cut back, 1 base at V and 2 bases at J, with 7 bases in the middle. The germline CDR1 and CDR2 sequences are SGHDT and YYEEEE. The CDR3 sequence: CASSLRVTGNTIYF. The DNA of the CDR3 is TGTGCCAGCAGCTTGCGGGTAACTGGAAACACCATATATTTT. The full variable domain, its missing parts supplied by reference TRBV5-6 and TRBJ1-3, is DAGVTQSPTHLIKTRGQQVTLRCSPKSGHDTVSWYQQALGQGPQFIFQYYEEEERQRGNFPDRFSGHQFPNYSSELNVNALLLGDSALYLCASSLRVTGNTIYFGEGSWLTVV.

The V and J genes are TRBV30 and TRBJ1-2; TRBD1 is a possible D gene (5 bases). This CDR3 spans 12 amino acids. Trimming removed 0 bases from V and 7 bases from J, with 9 bases in between. Germline V gene lookup returns CDR1 GTSNPN and CDR2 SVGIG (reference sequence). The CDR3 DNA reads as TGTGCCTGGAGTGTATTTCAGGGTGGCTACACCTTC. This encodes CAWSVFQGGYTF.

The chain links TRBV6-6 to TRBJ2-7; 9 bases align to TRBD2. The germline CDR1 and CDR2 sequences are MNHNY and SVGAGI (reference sequence). The trim removed 6 bases at V and 4 bases at J, leaving 4 bases unmatched. The CDR3 runs 13 residues. This CDR3 is CASRGREGYEQYF. In DNA form, the CDR3 reads TGTGCCAGCAGAGGGCGGGAGGGATACGAGCAGTACTTC.